This is a list of T cell receptor beta chains from one sample in a study of OX40 agonist ivuxolimab in advanced cancers. Sequencing used immunoSEQ multiplex PCR; TCRdb keeps in-frame clones, though not all of them. The sample gives tens of thousands of clones, about 86% of which show up once; around 3% is in the top ten. Here the sequenced sample was CD4+ or CD8+ T cells sorted from blood, taken in a trial of the OX40 agonist ivuxolimab. The receptors here all came from an adult with an advanced solid tumor such as melanoma, head and neck, liver or kidney cancer. CDR3s include the opening cysteine and the closing phenylalanine or tryptophan. A D gene is named only where the DNA matches it firmly. Clone size, where shown, is once, few, many, or a class for clones that have expanded.

CASSGDAATNEKLFF,TGTGCCAGCAGTGGGGACGCCGCAACTAATGAAAAACTGTTTTTT,.,15,TRBJ1-4,TRBV28,.
CASTRLPGTLKAHTGELFF,TGTGCCAGCACTCGGCTCCCCGGGACCTTAAAGGCTCACACCGGGGAGCTGTTTTTT,.,19,TRBJ2-2,TRBV21-1,.
CASSSGTSIGAQETQYF,TGCGCCAGCAGCTCCGGGACTAGTATTGGTGCCCAAGAGACCCAGTACTTC,.,17,TRBJ2-5,TRBV5-1,TRBD2
CASSFLGLAGGGEQYF,TGCGCCAGCAGCTTCTTGGGACTAGCGGGAGGCGGCGAGCAGTACTTC,.,16,TRBJ2-7,TRBV5-1,TRBD2
CASSGLAGVGNEQFF,TGTGCCAGCAGCGGTCTAGCGGGAGTCGGCAATGAGCAGTTCTTC,.,15,TRBJ2-1,TRBV9,TRBD2
CASSPPGRETNEKLFF,TGTGCCAGCAGTCCGCCGGGACGGGAAACTAATGAAAAACTGTTTTTT,.,16,TRBJ1-4,TRBV2,.
CASSLGTSGDNEQFF,TGTGCCAGCAGCTTAGGGACTAGCGGGGACAATGAGCAGTTCTTC,.,15,TRBJ2-1,TRBV7-3,TRBD2
CASSLDRGTNYEQYF,TGTGCCAGCAGCTTAGATCGCGGGACAAACTACGAGCAGTACTTC,.,15,TRBJ2-7,TRBV11-2,.
CASSRGGDNEQFF,TGTGCCAGTAGCCGGGGAGGGGACAATGAGCAGTTCTTC,.,13,TRBJ2-1,TRBV19,TRBD2
CASRQGTGRETQYF,TGTGCCAGCAGGCAAGGGACAGGGAGAGAGACCCAGTACTTC,.,14,TRBJ2-5,TRBV7-2,TRBD1
CASRHKGAGHYGYTF,TGTGCCAGCAGACATAAGGGGGCCGGCCACTATGGCTACACCTTC,.,15,TRBJ1-2,TRBV6-5,TRBD1
CAIGSADTQYF,TGTGCCATCGGGTCAGCAGATACGCAGTATTTT,.,11,TRBJ2-3,TRBV25-1,.
CAWSVRWAEQYF,TGTGCCTGGAGTGTACGATGGGCCGAGCAGTACTTC,.,12,TRBJ2-7,TRBV30,.
CASSLRVAGGGDTQYF,TGTGCCAGCAGCCTCCGAGTAGCGGGAGGAGGAGATACGCAGTATTTT,few,16,TRBJ2-3,TRBV27,TRBD2
CASSLTTGELFF,TGTGCCAGCAGCTTGACCACCGGGGAGCTGTTTTTT,.,12,TRBJ2-2,TRBV5-4,.
CASRAGGGTDTQYF,TGTGCCAGCCGGGCGGGCGGGGGCACAGATACGCAGTATTTT,once,14,TRBJ2-3,TRBV2,.
CASSSQGGTEAFF,TGTGCCAGCAGCAGCCAGGGGGGAACTGAAGCTTTCTTT,.,13,TRBJ1-1,TRBV11-2,TRBD1
CASSTGGRGDTQYF,TGCGCCAGCAGCACAGGGGGACGCGGAGATACGCAGTATTTT,once,14,TRBJ2-3,TRBV5-1,TRBD1
CSVGVDSHGYTF,TGCAGCGTTGGGGTCGACTCGCATGGCTACACCTTC,.,12,TRBJ1-2,TRBV29-1,.
CAISFNSYEQYF,TGTGCCATCAGTTTCAACAGCTACGAGCAGTACTTC,.,12,TRBJ2-7,TRBV10-3,.
CASSFGLNNEQFF,TGTGCCAGCAGTTTTGGCCTGAACAATGAGCAGTTCTTC,.,13,TRBJ2-1,TRBV2,.
CASSLSTGGAYGYTF,TGTGCCAGCAGTTTATCGACGGGGGGCGCTTATGGCTACACCTTC,.,15,TRBJ1-2,TRBV27,.
CASSLGMGLAGLTGNEQFF,TGTGCCAGCAGCTTAGGAATGGGGCTAGCGGGTTTAACGGGAAATGAGCAGTTCTTC,.,19,TRBJ2-1,TRBV11-3,TRBD2
CASSARQGTITDTQYF,TGTGCCAGCAGCGCCCGACAGGGGACAATCACAGATACGCAGTATTTT,few,16,TRBJ2-3,TRBV9,TRBD1
CAWSPVYGYTF,TGTGCCTGGAGCCCCGTCTATGGCTACACCTTC,.,11,TRBJ1-2,TRBV30,.
CASSLAEGAPQGYTF,TGCGCCAGCAGCTTGGCCGAGGGGGCCCCTCAGGGCTACACCTTC,.,15,TRBJ1-2,TRBV5-1,TRBD1
CASSFLGLDSDNEQFF,TGCGCCAGCAGCTTCCTAGGACTAGACTCCGACAATGAGCAGTTCTTC,.,16,TRBJ2-1,TRBV5-1,TRBD2
CASSIQQGAEGYTF,TGTGCCAGTAGTATCCAACAGGGGGCAGAAGGCTACACCTTC,medium-sized,14,TRBJ1-2,TRBV19,TRBD1
CASSVEAVKGGYGYTF,TGTGCCAGCAGCGTAGAAGCAGTTAAAGGGGGATATGGCTACACCTTC,once,16,TRBJ1-2,TRBV9,.
CASSEASGTGRETQYF,TGTGCCAGCAGTGAAGCATCCGGGACAGGAAGGGAGACCCAGTACTTC,.,16,TRBJ2-5,TRBV6-1,TRBD1
CASRGVNTEAFF,TGTGCCAGCAGAGGCGTAAACACTGAAGCTTTCTTT,.,12,TRBJ1-1,TRBV6-5,.
CASSQELAGGADTQYF,TGTGCCAGCAGCCAAGAGTTGGCGGGAGGGGCAGATACGCAGTATTTT,.,16,TRBJ2-3,TRBV4-2,TRBD2
CASSHGTSGDYEQYF,TGCGCCAGCAGCCACGGGACTAGCGGGGACTACGAGCAGTACTTC,.,15,TRBJ2-7,TRBV4-1,TRBD2
CASSRTGRNTEAFF,TGTGCCAGCAGCCGTACAGGGCGGAACACTGAAGCTTTCTTT,.,14,TRBJ1-1,TRBV6-5,.
CASSEAGPNTIYF,TGTGCCAGCAGTGAAGCGGGACCAAACACCATATATTTT,.,13,TRBJ1-3,TRBV6-1,.
CASSKGRTTDTQYF,TGTGCCAGCTCAAAAGGTCGGACCACAGATACGCAGTATTTT,.,14,TRBJ2-3,TRBV6-1,.
CASRQASGGDEQFF,TGTGCCAGTAGACAGGCTAGCGGGGGCGATGAGCAGTTCTTC,.,14,TRBJ2-1,TRBV19,TRBD2
CASSVDRGDGYTF,TGTGCCAGCAGTGTGGACAGGGGAGATGGCTACACCTTC,few,13,TRBJ1-2,TRBV2,TRBD1
CAWMGQGQLYEQYF,TGTGCCTGGATGGGACAGGGGCAACTCTACGAGCAGTACTTC,.,14,TRBJ2-7,TRBV30,TRBD1
CASSSQARGAAETQYF,TGTGCCAGCAGCTCACAGGCAAGGGGGGCGGCGGAGACCCAGTACTTC,.,16,TRBJ2-5,TRBV4-2,.
CASSIKEAGPYEQYF,TGTGCCAGTAGTATAAAGGAGGCGGGACCCTACGAGCAGTACTTC,.,15,TRBJ2-7,TRBV19,.
CASSLSGTAQETQYF,TGCGCCAGCAGCCTCTCCGGGACAGCCCAAGAGACCCAGTACTTC,.,15,TRBJ2-5,TRBV5-1,TRBD1